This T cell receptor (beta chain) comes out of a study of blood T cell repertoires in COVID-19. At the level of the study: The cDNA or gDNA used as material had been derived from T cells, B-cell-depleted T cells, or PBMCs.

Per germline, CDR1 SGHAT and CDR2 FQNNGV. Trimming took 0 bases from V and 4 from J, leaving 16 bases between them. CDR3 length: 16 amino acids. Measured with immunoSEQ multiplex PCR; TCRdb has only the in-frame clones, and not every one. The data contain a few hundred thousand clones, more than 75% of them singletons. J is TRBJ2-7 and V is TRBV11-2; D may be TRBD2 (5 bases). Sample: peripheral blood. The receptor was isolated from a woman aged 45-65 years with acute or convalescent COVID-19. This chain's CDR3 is CASSLEYRGSRYEQYF. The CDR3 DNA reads TGTGCCAGCAGCTTAGAATATCGGGGATCTCGTTACGAGCAGTACTTC. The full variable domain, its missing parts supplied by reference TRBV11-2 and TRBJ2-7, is EAGVAQSPRYKIIEKRQSVAFWCNPISGHATLYWYQQILGQGPKLLIQFQNNGVVDDSQLPKDRFSAERLKGVDSTLKIQPAKLEDSAVYLCASSLEYRGSRYEQYFGPGTRLTVT.